This T cell receptor beta chain comes out of a study of beta chain features in type 1 diabetes. General study points: Sampled from patients, naive, central memory and Treg TCRB repertoires appeared more similar than those sampled from healthy donors.

This clone occurred a few times. No antigen is known for it. The CDR3 is 12 residues long. V lost 3 bases, J lost 6 bases, and 10 bases lay in between. Germline CDR1 reads SGHRS; CDR2 reads YFSETQ. As every portion of the isolated RNA was reverse transcribed, the sequencing read expressed TCRB transcripts. Sequencing was performed with immunoSEQ multiplex PCR; in TCRdb, only in-frame clones are kept and a portion is missing. The sample records just under 150,000 clones, 10% being singletons. This clonotype was sampled from a man between 18 and 29 years old in good health. The chain employs TRBV5-1 and TRBJ2-7; maybe TRBD2 (5 bases). Sequenced material: naive CD4+ T cells from blood. CDR3 DNA sequence: TGCGCCAGCAGCTCGTCCGGGGTCGAGCAGTACTTC. Amino acid sequence: CASSSSGVEQYF.